A single sample gave rise to the 21 T cell receptor beta chains below, sequenced in a study of T cell responses to AZD1222 COVID-19 vaccine. Measured with immunoSEQ multiplex PCR; TCRdb has only the in-frame clones, and not every one. Among around 120,000 clones listed, roughly 85% were seen once. The source material was peripheral blood, sampled on day 0 of MenACWY control vaccination. All receptors derive from an adult in good health.

The rearrangement joins TRBV9 to TRBJ2-1; D is undetermined. CDR1 and CDR2 (germline): SGDLS, YYNGEE. The CDR3 is 13 residues long. V gave up 0 bases and J gave up 14 bases, with 15 bases separating them. This CDR3 is CASSVDGTDWEFF. The CDR3 DNA is TGTGCCAGCAGCGTAGATGGTACTGATTGGGAGTTCTTC.

This rearrangement joins TRBV7-9 to TRBJ1-1; 7 bases line up with TRBD1. The V gene's germline CDR1 is SEHNR and CDR2 FQNEAQ (reference sequence). This CDR3 has 15 amino acids. V was pared by 1 base and J by 2 bases, with 4 bases of the junction left unmatched. The CDR3 DNA is TGTGCCAGCAGCTTAGTTGGGACAGCAAACACTGAAGCTTTCTTT. Translation gives CASSLVGTANTEAFF. The whole variable domain, filled in from reference TRBV7-9 and TRBJ1-1, reads DTGVSQNPRHKITKRGQNVTFRCDPISEHNRLYWYRQTLGQGPEFLTYFQNEAQLEKSRLLSDRFSAERPKGSFSTLEIQRTEQGDSAMYLCASSLVGTANTEAFFGQGTRLTVV.

The chain joins TRBV5-1 to TRBJ2-5; TRBD1 aligns across 7 bases. V shed 2 bases and J 9 bases; nucleotides not matched to a gene: 7. The CDR3 is 13 residues long. Germline assignment: CDR1 SGHRS and CDR2 YFSETQ. CDR3 residues: CASSFSRGQPQYF. For the CDR3, the DNA is TGCGCCAGCAGCTTCAGTCGGGGACAGCCCCAGTACTTC.

The chain carries TRBV5-1 and TRBJ2-7; the D call may be TRBD1 or TRBD2 (6 bases each). From germline, CDR1 is SGHRS and CDR2 YFSETQ. CDR3 length equals 15 residues. The germline V and J ends were trimmed by 5 bases and 7 bases, with 22 bases remaining between them. CDR3 loop: CASSFENPRGREQYF. The CDR3 DNA sequence: TGCGCCAGCAGTTTTGAAAACCCAAGGGGGAGGGAGCAGTACTTC.

The chain recombines TRBV28 with TRBJ1-2; D is uncertain. V was shortened by 6 bases and J by 2 bases, with 10 bases between the two germline ends. Germline V lookup: CDR1 MDHEN, CDR2 SYDVKM. The CDR3 covers 13 residues. The CDR3 loop is CASRASENYGYTF. CDR3 nucleotides: TGTGCCAGCAGGGCCTCGGAAAACTATGGCTACACCTTC.

About this clone: The junction departs from germline at one end; a sequencing error may be responsible. The chain couples TRBV12-3 or TRBV12-4 to TRBJ1-2; D remains unclear. This CDR3 has 12 amino acids. CDR3 in amino acids: CATSLRDYGYTF. DNA of the CDR3: TGTGCCACCAGTTTGAGAGACTATGGCTACACCTTC.

The J gene is TRBJ1-5, the V gene TRBV5-8; D possibly corresponds to TRBD1 (5 bases). The V gene's germline CDR1 is SGHTS and CDR2 YDEGEE. The CDR3 totals 19 residues. The V and J ends lost 5 bases and 0 bases respectively, with 24 bases between them. CDR3 region: CASRHMTAGSGNSNQPQHF. CDR3 nucleotides: TGTGCCAGCAGACACATGACAGCCGGAAGCGGTAATAGCAATCAGCCCCAGCATTTT.

This rearrangement joins TRBV5-4 to TRBJ2-2; 9 bases are shared with TRBD2. V was clipped by 4 bases and J by 1 base; unmatched bases: 17. The CDR3 contains 20 residues. In germline, CDR1 is SGHNT, CDR2 YYREEE (reference sequence). For the CDR3, the DNA is TGTGCCAGCAGCCCGGCCTGGGGCGGGGGGGCATCTCTGAACACCGGGGAGCTGTTTTTT. Translating gives CASSPAWGGGASLNTGELFF.

The chain couples TRBV11-2 to TRBJ1-6; D call uncertain. This CDR3 has 14 amino acids. In germline, CDR1 is SGHAT, CDR2 FQNNGV. V was trimmed by 3 bases and J by 4 bases, leaving 7 bases between them. Here the CDR3 reads CASSFQAYNSPLHF. CDR3 nucleotide sequence: TGTGCCAGCAGCTTTCAGGCGTATAATTCACCCCTCCACTTT.

A few counts support this clone. The chain joins TRBV27 to TRBJ1-4; D gene ambiguous. This CDR3 has 13 amino acids. V lost 7 bases to trimming and J lost 4 bases, with 10 bases between them. The germline V gene encodes CDR1 MNHEY and CDR2 SMNVEV (reference sequence). CDR3 residues: CASTGSNNEKLFF. CDR3 bases: TGTGCCAGCACAGGTTCTAATAATGAAAAACTGTTTTTT. Full variable domain (outside the CDR3, taken from reference TRBV27 and TRBJ1-4): EAQVTQNPRYLITVTGKKLTVTCSQNMNHEYMSWYRQDPGLGLRQIYYSMNVEVTDKGDVPEGYKVSRKEKRNFPLILESPSPNQTSLYFCASTGSNNEKLFFGSGTQLSVL.

The rearrangement uses TRBV5-4 and TRBJ2-4; D is possibly TRBD2 (6 bases). V lost 3 bases, J lost 8 bases, and 21 bases lay in between. Germline V CDR1 and CDR2: SGHNT, YYREEE (reference sequence). This CDR3 has 16 residues. The CDR3 nucleotides are TGTGCCAGCAGCTCGAAACGGGATCCGGGAGAAGACATTCAGTACTTC. This gives the protein CASSSKRDPGEDIQYF.

The V gene is TRBV5-5, the J gene TRBJ2-3; 12 nucleotides line up with TRBD2. V shed 4 bases and J 7 bases; nucleotides not matched to a gene: 7. Germline V gene sequence: CDR1 SGHKS, CDR2 YYEKEE (reference sequence). This CDR3 is 15 amino acids long. The CDR3 region is CASSVGLAGRYTQYF. The CDR3 DNA follows: TGTGCCAGCAGCGTAGGACTAGCGGGGAGATATACGCAGTATTTT.

This clone was observed once. This rearrangement joins TRBV10-3 to TRBJ2-7, with D perhaps assigned TRBD1 or TRBD2 (5 bases each). Trimming shortened V by 2 bases and J by 6 bases, and 5 bases separated the two germline ends. The germline CDR1 and CDR2 sequences are ENHRY and SYGVKD. CDR3 length: 11 residues. The DNA for the CDR3 is TGTGCCATCAGTGAGGGGGGCGAGCAGTACTTC. It is translated as CAISEGGEQYF.

This sequence joins TRBV28 and TRBJ1-5, with D possibly matching TRBD1 (6 bases). The CDR3 is 13 residues long. CDR1 is MDHEN, CDR2 SYDVKM, per germline. Trimming took off 6 bases at V and 7 bases at J, with 13 bases between the two ends. CDR3 in amino acids: CASREQGLQPQHF. CDR3 coding DNA: TGTGCCAGCAGGGAACAGGGACTCCAGCCCCAGCATTTT.

The chain links TRBV5-4 to TRBJ2-2; weak D call: TRBD1 (5 bases). The germline V gene encodes CDR1 SGHNT and CDR2 YYREEE (reference sequence). The CDR3 length is 14 residues. V shed 0 bases and J shed 7 bases, with 10 bases lying between them. As DNA, the CDR3 is TGTGCCAGCAGCTTGGACGCAGGGCACGGGGAGCTGTTTTTT. Protein sequence: CASSLDAGHGELFF.

The gene calls are TRBV6-4 and TRBJ2-7; maybe TRBD2 (7 bases). V lost 5 bases and J lost 3, with 20 bases in between. The CDR3 extends over 16 amino acids. Germline CDR1 is MRHNA and CDR2 is SNTAGT. The CDR3 bases are TGTGCCAGCAGTAGGGAGGGGGTCGCGGTCGACTACGAGCAGTACTTC. Amino acids: CASSREGVAVDYEQYF.

This rearrangement joins TRBV11-2 to TRBJ2-7, with 14 bases matching TRBD2. CDR1 and CDR2 (germline): SGHAT, FQNNGV. There are 17 residues in the CDR3. V was clipped by 3 bases and J by 2 bases; unmatched bases: 6. In DNA, the CDR3 is TGTGCCAGCAGCTTGGAGAGGGGACTAGCGGGGGCCTACGAGCAGTACTTC. Translated, it gives CASSLERGLAGAYEQYF.

The V gene is TRBV11-2, the J gene TRBJ2-5; D possibly corresponds to TRBD1 (6 bases). Germline V gene lookup returns CDR1 SGHAT and CDR2 FQNNGV. This CDR3 contains 17 residues. V was trimmed by 1 base and J by 2 bases, leaving 17 bases between them. The CDR3 bases are TGTGCCAGCAGCTTAGGGGAGATTCAGGGGTGGCAAGAGACCCAGTACTTC. Translating gives CASSLGEIQGWQETQYF. The whole variable domain, filled in from reference TRBV11-2 and TRBJ2-5, reads EAGVAQSPRYKIIEKRQSVAFWCNPISGHATLYWYQQILGQGPKLLIQFQNNGVVDDSQLPKDRFSAERLKGVDSTLKIQPAKLEDSAVYLCASSLGEIQGWQETQYFGPGTRLLVL.

V gene TRBV3-1 (or the pseudogene TRBV3-2) combines with J gene TRBJ2-7, with D possibly being TRBD1 or TRBD2 (6 bases each). This CDR3 is built from 15 residues. Germline CDR1 and CDR2: LGHDT and YNNKEL (reference sequence). Trimming left V 4 bases short and J 6 bases short, with 19 bases between. The CDR3 region has the DNA TGTGCCAGCAGCCGTCAGGGAGGAGGGGGATTCGAGCAGTACTTC. It yields the protein CASSRQGGGGFEQYF.

The genes are TRBV18 and TRBJ2-3, with 12 bases lining up with TRBD2. CDR1 and CDR2 (germline): KGHSH, LQKENI. The trim removed 4 bases at V and 6 bases at J, leaving 8 bases unmatched. This CDR3 region has 16 residues. CDR3 nucleotides: TGTGCCAGCTCACGACCAATGACTAGCGGGGGTGATACGCAGTATTTT. It codes for CASSRPMTSGGDTQYF. Full variable domain (missing parts from reference TRBV18 and TRBJ2-3): NAGVMQNPRHLVRRRGQEARLRCSPMKGHSHVYWYRQLPEEGLKFMVYLQKENIIDESGMPKERFSAEFPKEGPSILRIQQVVRGDSAAYFCASSRPMTSGGDTQYFGPGTRLTVL.

In its sample, this clone was seen once. The genes are TRBV5-1 and TRBJ2-3; D may match TRBD1 or TRBD2 (5 bases each). The germline gives CDR1 SGHRS, CDR2 YFSETQ. There are 15 residues in the CDR3. V lost 0 bases to trimming and J lost 4 bases, with 12 bases between them. The CDR3 protein is CASSLGGTMADTQYF. The CDR3 DNA reads TGCGCCAGCAGCTTGGGTGGGACCATGGCAGATACGCAGTATTTT.